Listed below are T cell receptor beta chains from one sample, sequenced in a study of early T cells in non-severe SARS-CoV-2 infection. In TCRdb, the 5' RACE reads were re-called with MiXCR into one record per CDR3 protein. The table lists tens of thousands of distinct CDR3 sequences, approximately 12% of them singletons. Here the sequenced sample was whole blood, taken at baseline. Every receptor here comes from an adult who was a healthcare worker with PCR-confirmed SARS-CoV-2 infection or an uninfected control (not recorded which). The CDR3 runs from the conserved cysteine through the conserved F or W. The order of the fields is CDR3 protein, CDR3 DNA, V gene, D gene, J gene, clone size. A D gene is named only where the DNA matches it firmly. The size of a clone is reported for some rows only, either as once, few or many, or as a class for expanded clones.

CDR3aa: CSVRLATPYEQYF
CDR3nt: TGCAGCGTGAGACTAGCGACGCCCTACGAGCAGTACTTC
v_gene: TRBV29-1
d_gene: TRBD2
j_gene: TRBJ2-7
abundance: many

CDR3aa: CASSLLDRRSYTF
CDR3nt: TGTGCCAGCAGCTTACTGGACAGGCGGAGCTACACCTTC
v_gene: TRBV13
d_gene: TRBD1
j_gene: TRBJ1-2
abundance: NA

CDR3aa: CASSYSRAETEAFF
CDR3nt: TGTGCCAGCAGTTATTCGAGGGCTGAGACTGAAGCTTTCTTT
v_gene: TRBV6-5
d_gene: NA
j_gene: TRBJ1-1
abundance: few

CDR3aa: CASSSSGTGHHEQYF
CDR3nt: TGTGCCAGCAGCTCATCCGGGACAGGGCACCACGAGCAGTACTTC
v_gene: TRBV11-2
d_gene: TRBD1
j_gene: TRBJ2-7
abundance: NA

CDR3aa: CASSPRANYEQYF
CDR3nt: TGTGCCAGTAGTCCTCGGGCCAACTACGAGCAGTACTTC
v_gene: TRBV19
d_gene: NA
j_gene: TRBJ2-7
abundance: few

CDR3aa: CSVDGAAGELFF
CDR3nt: TGCAGCGTTGATGGCGCGGCCGGGGAGCTGTTTTTT
v_gene: TRBV29-1
d_gene: NA
j_gene: TRBJ2-2
abundance: many

CDR3aa: CSARYSLGTAMNTEAFF
CDR3nt: TGCAGTGCTAGATACAGCCTGGGGACAGCCATGAACACTGAAGCTTTCTTT
v_gene: TRBV20-1
d_gene: TRBD1
j_gene: TRBJ1-1
abundance: once

CDR3aa: CASSRNLAGSYNEQFF
CDR3nt: TGTGCCAGCAGTCGTAACTTAGCGGGATCCTACAATGAGCAGTTCTTC
v_gene: TRBV27
d_gene: TRBD2
j_gene: TRBJ2-1
abundance: NA

CDR3aa: CSVGDGAYEQYF
CDR3nt: TGCAGCGTTGGAGACGGAGCCTACGAGCAGTACTTC
v_gene: TRBV29-1
d_gene: NA
j_gene: TRBJ2-7
abundance: few

CDR3aa: CASSLGLAGEYEQYF
CDR3nt: TGTGCCAGCAGCTTAGGGCTAGCGGGAGAATACGAGCAGTACTTC
v_gene: TRBV7-6
d_gene: TRBD2
j_gene: TRBJ2-7
abundance: NA

CDR3aa: CASSWGIRGEQYF
CDR3nt: TGTGCCAGCAGCTGGGGCATCAGGGGGGAGCAGTACTTC
v_gene: TRBV7-2
d_gene: TRBD1
j_gene: TRBJ2-7
abundance: many

CDR3aa: CASSLWAEEQPQHF
CDR3nt: TGTGCCAGCAGTTTATGGGCAGAGGAACAGCCCCAGCATTTT
v_gene: TRBV27
d_gene: NA
j_gene: TRBJ1-5
abundance: NA

CDR3aa: CASSLGGGRGRPPLHF
CDR3nt: TGCGCCAGCAGCTTGGGAGGTGGCAGGGGGCGCCCACCCCTCCACTTT
v_gene: TRBV5-1
d_gene: TRBD1
j_gene: TRBJ1-6
abundance: NA

CDR3aa: CASSLTLAGLYEQYF
CDR3nt: TGTGCCAGCAGTTTAACTCTAGCGGGCCTTTACGAGCAGTACTTC
v_gene: TRBV12-3/TRBV12-4
d_gene: TRBD2
j_gene: TRBJ2-7
abundance: many

CDR3aa: CASSSFDTQYF
CDR3nt: TGTGCCAGCAGCTCCTTCGATACGCAGTATTTT
v_gene: TRBV7-9
d_gene: NA
j_gene: TRBJ2-3
abundance: few

CDR3aa: CAISGSDTQYF
CDR3nt: TGTGCCATCAGTGGATCAGATACGCAGTATTTT
v_gene: TRBV10-3
d_gene: NA
j_gene: TRBJ2-3
abundance: NA

CDR3aa: CASSQLNSYNEQFF
CDR3nt: TGTGCCAGCAGCCAGTTAAACTCCTACAATGAGCAGTTCTTC
v_gene: TRBV3-1
d_gene: NA
j_gene: TRBJ2-1
abundance: few

CDR3aa: CASSLTRATNEKLFF
CDR3nt: TGTGCCAGCAGCTTAACGCGCGCAACTAATGAAAAACTGTTTTTT
v_gene: TRBV7-9
d_gene: NA
j_gene: TRBJ1-4
abundance: few

CDR3aa: CASSGGLAGANEETQYF
CDR3nt: TGTGCCAGCAGTGGGGGACTAGCGGGGGCCAATGAAGAGACCCAGTACTTC
v_gene: TRBV27
d_gene: TRBD2
j_gene: TRBJ2-5
abundance: NA

CDR3aa: CASSWTAVQETQYF
CDR3nt: TGTGCCAGCTCATGGACAGCGGTACAAGAGACCCAGTACTTC
v_gene: TRBV18
d_gene: NA
j_gene: TRBJ2-5
abundance: few

CDR3aa: CASSLPIAGAPDTQYF
CDR3nt: TGTGCCAGCAGCTTACCGATAGCGGGAGCCCCAGATACGCAGTATTTT
v_gene: TRBV7-6
d_gene: TRBD2
j_gene: TRBJ2-3
abundance: many

CDR3aa: CASSPLDTGIMDTEAFF
CDR3nt: TGTGCCAGCAGTCCCCTCGACACAGGGATAATGGACACTGAAGCTTTCTTT
v_gene: TRBV28
d_gene: NA
j_gene: TRBJ1-1
abundance: few

CDR3aa: CASRAGDQMDTQYF
CDR3nt: TGTGCCAGCAGAGCGGGGGATCAGATGGATACGCAGTATTTT
v_gene: TRBV6-4
d_gene: TRBD2
j_gene: TRBJ2-3
abundance: few

CDR3aa: CASSVDHRDRDTDTQYF
CDR3nt: TGCGCCAGCAGCGTTGATCACCGGGACAGGGACACAGATACGCAGTATTTT
v_gene: TRBV10-1
d_gene: TRBD1
j_gene: TRBJ2-3
abundance: NA

CDR3aa: CASSPRTGGDYGYTF
CDR3nt: TGTGCCAGCAGCCCGAGGACAGGGGGGGACTATGGCTACACCTTC
v_gene: TRBV7-8
d_gene: TRBD1
j_gene: TRBJ1-2
abundance: NA

CDR3aa: CASSQDWTTTKDNEQFF
CDR3nt: TGTGCCAGCAGCCAAGATTGGACTACCACTAAAGACAATGAGCAGTTCTTC
v_gene: TRBV3-1
d_gene: NA
j_gene: TRBJ2-1
abundance: NA

CDR3aa: CASSQGLAADEQYF
CDR3nt: TGCGCCAGCAGCCAGGGACTAGCGGCGGACGAGCAGTACTTC
v_gene: TRBV4-3
d_gene: TRBD2
j_gene: TRBJ2-7
abundance: many

CDR3aa: CASSLALVGTDTQYF
CDR3nt: TGTGCCAGCAGCTTAGCGTTGGTGGGCACAGATACGCAGTATTTT
v_gene: TRBV7-2
d_gene: NA
j_gene: TRBJ2-3
abundance: many

CDR3aa: CASSPRDRTYEQYF
CDR3nt: TGTGCCAGCAGCCCCCGGGACAGGACCTACGAGCAGTACTTC
v_gene: TRBV7-9
d_gene: TRBD1
j_gene: TRBJ2-7
abundance: many

CDR3aa: CSAETSGAINEQFF
CDR3nt: TGCAGTGCTGAGACTAGCGGGGCCATCAATGAGCAGTTCTTC
v_gene: TRBV20-1
d_gene: TRBD2
j_gene: TRBJ2-1
abundance: medium-sized

CDR3aa: CAWSIQGGIEAFF
CDR3nt: TGTGCCTGGAGTATTCAGGGAGGGATTGAAGCTTTCTTT
v_gene: TRBV30
d_gene: NA
j_gene: TRBJ1-1
abundance: NA

CDR3aa: CASSQDKDSGANVLTF
CDR3nt: TGTGCCAGCAGCCAAGACAAGGACTCTGGGGCCAACGTCCTGACTTTC
v_gene: TRBV4-2
d_gene: NA
j_gene: TRBJ2-6
abundance: many

CDR3aa: CASSLDGYQETQYF
CDR3nt: TGTGCCAGCTCACTGGACGGGTACCAAGAGACCCAGTACTTC
v_gene: TRBV18
d_gene: NA
j_gene: TRBJ2-5
abundance: NA

CDR3aa: CASSVDRGNSPLHF
CDR3nt: TGTGCCAGCAGCGTGGACAGGGGGAATTCACCCCTCCACTTT
v_gene: TRBV12-3/TRBV12-4
d_gene: TRBD1
j_gene: TRBJ1-6
abundance: NA

CDR3aa: CASLRGSNEQFF
CDR3nt: TGTGCCAGCCTCCGAGGGTCCAATGAGCAGTTCTTC
v_gene: TRBV6-1
d_gene: NA
j_gene: TRBJ2-1
abundance: few

CDR3aa: CSARGGPSTDTQYF
CDR3nt: TGCAGCGCCCGAGGGGGCCCTAGCACAGATACGCAGTATTTT
v_gene: TRBV29-1
d_gene: TRBD1
j_gene: TRBJ2-3
abundance: many

CDR3aa: CASSLQGPTNTEAFF
CDR3nt: TGTGCCAGCAGTTTGCAGGGGCCGACAAACACTGAAGCTTTCTTT
v_gene: TRBV6-5
d_gene: NA
j_gene: TRBJ1-1
abundance: many

CDR3aa: CASSASTGSYNEQFF
CDR3nt: TGTGCCAGCAGCGCTAGCACGGGCTCCTACAATGAGCAGTTCTTC
v_gene: TRBV6-4
d_gene: NA
j_gene: TRBJ2-1
abundance: many

CDR3aa: CASSPIVRGSYNEQFF
CDR3nt: TGTGCCAGCAGCCCCATTGTTCGGGGTTCCTACAATGAGCAGTTCTTC
v_gene: TRBV7-2
d_gene: NA
j_gene: TRBJ2-1
abundance: NA

CDR3aa: CAWSVIGEKLFF
CDR3nt: TGTGCCTGGAGTGTAATTGGGGAAAAACTGTTTTTT
v_gene: TRBV30
d_gene: NA
j_gene: TRBJ1-4
abundance: few

CDR3aa: CASSEGLAAGEDTQYF
CDR3nt: TGTGCCAGCAGCGAAGGACTAGCGGCCGGCGAAGATACGCAGTATTTT
v_gene: TRBV7-9
d_gene: TRBD2
j_gene: TRBJ2-3
abundance: NA

CDR3aa: CASRGQGHGYTF
CDR3nt: TGTGCCAGCAGGGGACAGGGTCACGGCTACACCTTC
v_gene: TRBV6-2/TRBV6-3
d_gene: TRBD1
j_gene: TRBJ1-2
abundance: many

CDR3aa: CASNLLGLIDQETQYF
CDR3nt: TGTGCCAGCAACCTTCTGGGGCTAATAGACCAAGAGACCCAGTACTTC
v_gene: TRBV10-2
d_gene: NA
j_gene: TRBJ2-5
abundance: NA

CDR3aa: CAWSVWVNTEAFF
CDR3nt: TGTGCCTGGAGTGTATGGGTAAACACTGAAGCTTTCTTT
v_gene: TRBV30
d_gene: NA
j_gene: TRBJ1-1
abundance: NA

CDR3aa: CASSQEDFSSQIDEQFF
CDR3nt: TGCGCCAGCAGCCAAGAGGATTTCTCATCACAGATCGATGAGCAGTTCTTC
v_gene: TRBV4-3
d_gene: NA
j_gene: TRBJ2-1
abundance: few

CDR3aa: CASSLAGGPSGELFF
CDR3nt: TGTGCCAGCAGCCTAGCGGGGGGGCCGTCCGGGGAGCTGTTTTTT
v_gene: TRBV7-6
d_gene: TRBD2
j_gene: TRBJ2-2
abundance: many

CDR3aa: CSARVMLGQQETQYF
CDR3nt: TGCAGTGCTAGAGTAATGTTGGGACAGCAAGAGACCCAGTACTTC
v_gene: TRBV20-1
d_gene: TRBD1
j_gene: TRBJ2-5
abundance: few

CDR3aa: CASSPLQGSFTEAFF
CDR3nt: TGTGCCAGCAGCCCGCTACAGGGGAGCTTTACTGAAGCTTTCTTT
v_gene: TRBV12-3/TRBV12-4
d_gene: TRBD1
j_gene: TRBJ1-1
abundance: many

CDR3aa: CATSDSGRLSYEQYF
CDR3nt: TGTGCCACCAGTGATAGCGGCAGACTCTCCTACGAGCAGTACTTC
v_gene: TRBV24-1
d_gene: NA
j_gene: TRBJ2-7
abundance: NA

CDR3aa: CASSHPGGGDQPQHF
CDR3nt: TGTGCCAGCAGCCACCCTGGGGGGGGTGATCAGCCCCAGCATTTT
v_gene: TRBV11-2
d_gene: NA
j_gene: TRBJ1-5
abundance: few

CDR3aa: CSAREPGAGANVLTF
CDR3nt: TGCAGTGCTAGAGAACCGGGAGCAGGGGCCAACGTCCTGACTTTC
v_gene: TRBV20-1
d_gene: NA
j_gene: TRBJ2-6
abundance: few

CDR3aa: CASNSELSYGYTF
CDR3nt: TGTGCCAGCAATTCCGAGCTGAGCTATGGCTACACCTTC
v_gene: TRBV6-1
d_gene: NA
j_gene: TRBJ1-2
abundance: few

CDR3aa: CASSFGGSNLWFF
CDR3nt: TGTGCCAGCAGTTTTGGTGGGAGTAATCTTTGGTTCTTC
v_gene: TRBV12-3/TRBV12-4
d_gene: NA
j_gene: TRBJ2-1
abundance: NA